This passage covers 5 T cell receptor beta chains from one sample sequenced in a study of T cells in Graves' hyperthyroidism and ophthalmopathy. The source material, RNA transcripts, was used to amplify TCR beta CDR3 regions. The HTBI set primed first-round TCR CDR3 RT-PCR. MiXCR, applied by TCRdb to the multiplex PCR reads, yields one record per CDR3 protein. The sample consists of over 250,000 distinct CDR3 sequences, approximately 21% of them appearing once. Sequencing used blood. Receptors were obtained from a man aged 30-40 years with Graves' ophthalmopathy.

This clonotype was found a few times. The V and J genes are TRBV12-5 and TRBJ2-1; 7 bases are a match to TRBD2. This CDR3 contains 14 residues. Germline V CDR1 and CDR2: LGHNT, FRNRAP. Germline trimming cut 7 bases from V and 7 bases from J; bases unmatched to any gene: 10. The DNA of the CDR3 is TGTGCTAGTGCCTTGAGCGGGGTTGGGAATGAGCAGTTCTTC. Encoded protein: CASALSGVGNEQFF. Supplemented by reference TRBV12-5 and TRBJ2-1, the full variable domain reads DARVTQTPRHKVTEMGQEVTMRCQPILGHNTVFWYRQTMMQGLELLAYFRNRAPLDDSGMPKDRFSAEMPDATLATLKIQPSEPRDSAVYFCASALSGVGNEQFFGPGTRLTVL.

This clonotype was seen a handful of times. V is TRBV30 and J is TRBJ2-7; possible D gene TRBD1, 6 bases. The germline V gene has CDR1 GTSNPN and CDR2 SVGIG (reference sequence). V was pared by 2 bases and J by 3 bases, with 14 bases between. This CDR3 has 14 amino acids. The CDR3 coding sequence is TGTGCCTGGAGTCGGGGACAACGATACTACGAGCAGTACTTC. It encodes CAWSRGQRYYEQYF.

This clonotype occurred once. Just one base apart from a much larger clone, this may be a read error. A read error is likely, as this CDR3 ends without the conserved phenylalanine or tryptophan. The rearrangement uses TRBV30 and TRBJ1-2, with D uncertain. V lost 4 bases to trimming and J lost 8 bases, with 14 bases between them. The CDR3 is made up of 12 amino acids. The germline gives CDR1 GTSNPN, CDR2 SVGIG (reference sequence). CDR3: CAWNRVRDGYTL. CDR3 DNA sequence: TGTGCCTGGAACCGGGTCCGAGACGGCTACACCCTC.

This chain uses TRBV6-2 or TRBV6-3 with TRBJ2-3; TRBD2 is a possible D gene (5 bases). Trimming shortened V by 5 bases and J by 3 bases, and 12 bases separated the two germline ends. This CDR3 contains 14 residues. Germline CDR1 reads MNHEY; CDR2 reads SVGEGT. The CDR3: CASSAGPRTDTQYF. CDR3 nucleotides: TGTGCCAGCAGTGCGGGTCCCAGGACAGATACGCAGTATTTT.

V gene TRBV11-1 combines with J gene TRBJ2-3, with 11 bases matching TRBD2. The J segment lost 2 bases and the V segment lost 4 bases, leaving 11 bases of the junction unmatched. Looked up from germline, CDR1 is SGHAT and CDR2 is FQDESV (reference sequence). The CDR3 extends over 18 amino acids. The CDR3 DNA reads as TGTGCCAGCAGCTCCAGGCGTGGGACTAGCGGACCCACAGATACGCAGTATTTT. Protein sequence: CASSSRRGTSGPTDTQYF.